The rows below give T cell receptor beta chains drawn from one sample of a study of identical twins. TCRdb called the 5' RACE reads again in MiXCR, with one record for every CDR3 protein. The sample includes under 300,000 distinct CDR3 sequences, more than 9.5% seen only once; the top ten take 3.5% to 5%. This sample also appeared in a second study, on yellow fever vaccine responses in identical twins.

Sequenced: memory (CD45RO+) T cells sorted from blood. These receptors originate from a woman younger than 35 in good health. Each CDR3 is given with its conserved first and last residue. The order of the fields is J gene, V gene, D gene, CDR3 protein. A D gene is named only where the DNA matches it firmly.

J gene: TRBJ2-1; V gene: TRBV15; D gene: NA; CDR3 protein: CATRLGVNNEQFF
J gene: TRBJ2-7; V gene: TRBV28; D gene: NA; CDR3 protein: CASSRGQAAYEQYF
J gene: TRBJ2-7; V gene: TRBV10-3; D gene: NA; CDR3 protein: CAIRGASSVGQYF
J gene: TRBJ2-1; V gene: TRBV18; D gene: NA; CDR3 protein: CASSPTGTNNEQFF
J gene: TRBJ1-2; V gene: TRBV5-1; D gene: NA; CDR3 protein: CASSLDTKYGYTF
J gene: TRBJ2-7; V gene: TRBV11-2; D gene: TRBD2; CDR3 protein: CASSSIAGTYEQYF
J gene: TRBJ2-1; V gene: TRBV3-1; D gene: NA; CDR3 protein: CASSQGGPETSSYNEQFF
J gene: TRBJ1-5; V gene: TRBV20-1; D gene: NA; CDR3 protein: CSARGLISNQPQHF
J gene: TRBJ2-7; V gene: TRBV20-1; D gene: NA; CDR3 protein: CSAPFSEQYF
J gene: TRBJ2-7; V gene: TRBV6-1; D gene: TRBD1; CDR3 protein: CASRTGQSYEQYF
J gene: TRBJ2-5; V gene: TRBV7-9; D gene: NA; CDR3 protein: CASSGAGRGYTQYF
J gene: TRBJ2-6; V gene: TRBV6-2/TRBV6-3; D gene: NA; CDR3 protein: CASSPHTGRTGANVLTF
J gene: TRBJ2-7; V gene: TRBV20-1; D gene: NA; CDR3 protein: CSAERTPASYEQYF
J gene: TRBJ2-7; V gene: TRBV2; D gene: NA; CDR3 protein: CASSWSDLAPRTEQYF
J gene: TRBJ2-7; V gene: TRBV4-3; D gene: NA; CDR3 protein: CASSLDVDHEQYF
J gene: TRBJ2-3; V gene: TRBV27; D gene: TRBD2; CDR3 protein: CASSLRVLAGLSTDTQYF
J gene: TRBJ2-3; V gene: TRBV12-3/TRBV12-4; D gene: TRBD2; CDR3 protein: CASSKAPLSGETDTQYF
J gene: TRBJ1-3; V gene: TRBV12-3/TRBV12-4; D gene: NA; CDR3 protein: CASSPAGASGNTIYF
J gene: TRBJ2-5; V gene: TRBV11-2; D gene: NA; CDR3 protein: CASSLEGSYRETQYF
J gene: TRBJ2-1; V gene: TRBV29-1; D gene: TRBD2; CDR3 protein: CSVPTRTSGSNEQFF
J gene: TRBJ2-3; V gene: TRBV20-1; D gene: NA; CDR3 protein: CSAGSGRRADTQYF
J gene: TRBJ2-2; V gene: TRBV29-1; D gene: TRBD2; CDR3 protein: CSALPSGTPTGELFF
J gene: TRBJ2-2; V gene: TRBV4-2; D gene: NA; CDR3 protein: CASSQDWGVAGELFF